A single sample is the source of the 18 T cell receptor beta chains below, sequenced in a study of cytomegalovirus exposure and HLA in healthy donors. The PCR used 60 Vbeta and 13 Jbeta primers. Using immunoSEQ multiplex PCR, the repertoire was profiled, and TCRdb retains in-frame clones only, with some absent. The data contain around 150,000 clones, more than 75% of them singletons. Sequences were obtained from PBMCs. The receptors were sampled from a middle-aged woman in good health and CMV-seronegative.

The sample holds a few counts of this clone. The genes are TRBV2 and TRBJ2-2, with D perhaps matching TRBD1 (5 bases). V was shortened by 6 bases and J by 5 bases, with 10 bases between the two germline ends. Per germline, CDR1 SNHLY and CDR2 FYNNEI. The CDR3 is 13 amino acids. The CDR3 sequence: CASRTDRTGELFF. DNA of the CDR3: TGTGCCAGCAGAACCGACAGAACCGGGGAGCTGTTTTTT.

This clone was counted once. The V call is TRBV7-7, the J call TRBJ2-5, with 10 positions matching TRBD1. The V gene end was trimmed by 2 bases and the J gene end by 5 bases; junction bases not matched to a gene: 8. The CDR3 spans 16 residues. Looked up from germline, CDR1 is SSHAT and CDR2 is FNYEAQ (reference sequence). As DNA, the CDR3 is TGTGCCAGCAGCTTAACGGGACAGGGGATGGGGGAGACCCAGTACTTC. Amino acids: CASSLTGQGMGETQYF.

V gene TRBV5-1 combines with J gene TRBJ1-2, with 9 bases fitting TRBD1. V trimming: 3 bases; J trimming: 2 bases; junction bases outside the gene matches: 2. Germline V lookup: CDR1 SGHRS, CDR2 YFSETQ. The CDR3 sequence is 14 residues long. This chain's CDR3 is CASSSGQGNYGYTF. The CDR3 DNA sequence: TGCGCCAGCAGCTCCGGACAGGGGAACTATGGCTACACCTTC.

The gene calls are TRBV5-4 and TRBJ1-1, with D maybe TRBD1 (6 bases). Trimming removed 0 bases at V and 6 bases at J, with 12 bases between. The CDR3 consists of 14 residues. Germline-derived CDR1 and CDR2 are SGHNT and YYREEE (reference sequence). CDR3: CASSLVQGKAEAFF. CDR3 DNA sequence: TGTGCCAGCAGCTTGGTACAGGGAAAGGCTGAAGCTTTCTTT.

The rearrangement links TRBV11-2 to TRBJ2-7; maybe TRBD1 (6 bases). V lost 5 bases to trimming and J lost 0 bases, with 14 bases between them. The CDR3 covers 15 residues. CDR1 and CDR2 (germline): SGHAT, FQNNGV. CDR3 sequence (DNA): TGTGCCAGCAGCCTACAGGGTGGGAGCTCCTACGAGCAGTACTTC. Its translation is CASSLQGGSSYEQYF.

The chain employs TRBV4-2 and TRBJ2-7, with D perhaps matching TRBD2 (6 bases). The CDR3 loop spans 15 amino acids. The germline V gene has CDR1 LGHNA and CDR2 YNFKEQ. V was clipped by 0 bases and J by 7 bases, with 16 bases between them. CDR3 sequence (DNA): TGTGCCAGCAGCCAAGACCTAGCCCGGGGGAGGGAGCAGTACTTC. Its protein product is CASSQDLARGREQYF.

This clone was observed a single time. The V and J genes are TRBV28 and TRBJ2-7; D possibly corresponds to TRBD1 (6 bases). The germline V gene encodes CDR1 MDHEN and CDR2 SYDVKM. This CDR3 has 10 residues. V dropped 11 bases and J dropped 6 bases, with 11 bases sitting between them. CDR3 region: CAVRGREQYF. In DNA form, the CDR3 reads TGTGCCGTCAGGGGACGCGAGCAGTACTTC.

This chain joins TRBV7-2 and TRBJ2-7; 9 positions match TRBD1. CDR1 SGHTA and CDR2 FQGNSA come from the germline V gene. The CDR3 has 12 residues. Unmatched junction bases numbered 3, after V lost 5 bases and J lost 7 bases. CDR3 residues: CASSPDRGEQYF. The CDR3 coding sequence is TGTGCCAGCAGCCCGGACAGGGGAGAGCAGTACTTC. The full variable domain, its missing parts supplied by reference TRBV7-2 and TRBJ2-7, is GAGVSQSPSNKVTEKGKDVELRCDPISGHTALYWYRQSLGQGLEFLIYFQGNSAPDKSGLPSDRFSAERTGGSVSTLTIQRTQQEDSAVYLCASSPDRGEQYFGPGTRLTVT.

On this clone itself: At one end the junction does not follow the germline gene, possibly because of a read error. CDR3 protein: CSSSLSGQPNSPLHF. The CDR3 nucleotides read TGTTCCAGCAGTTTGTCGGGACAGCCAAATTCACCCCTCCACTTT. The chain is built from TRBV7-9 and TRBJ1-6; TRBD1 matches 7 bases. The CDR3 extends over 15 amino acids. Germline-derived CDR1 and CDR2 are SEHNR and FQNEAQ (reference sequence).

This rearrangement joins TRBV30 to TRBJ1-5; TRBD1 is a possible D gene (5 bases). The CDR3 spans 14 residues. Deletions cut 2 bases from V and 5 bases from J, with 13 bases between. Germline-derived CDR1 and CDR2 are GTSNPN and SVGIG (reference sequence). CDR3 in amino acids: CAWSKGISDQPQHF. The CDR3 coding sequence is TGTGCCTGGAGTAAGGGGATTTCTGATCAGCCCCAGCATTTT.

In its sample, this clone was seen once. V gene TRBV12-5 combines with J gene TRBJ2-7; the match to TRBD1 covers 11 bases. The J segment lost 7 bases and the V segment lost 5 bases, leaving 7 bases of the junction unmatched. The CDR3 extends over 14 amino acids. Germline loops: CDR1 LGHNT, CDR2 FRNRAP. Here the CDR3 DNA reads TGTGCTAGTGGTCAGGACAGGGGGCGGTATGAGCAGTACTTC. It is translated as CASGQDRGRYEQYF.

About this clone itself: A read error may produce the germline difference seen at one junction end. The V call is TRBV4-2, the J call TRBJ2-4, with 8 bases fitting TRBD2. The CDR3 is 17 residues long. Germline V gives CDR1 LGHNA, CDR2 YNFKEQ. In DNA, the CDR3 is TGTGCCAGCAGCCAGGAACTAGCGGTTACCGCCAAAAACAGTCAGTACTTC. Translation: CASSQELAVTAKNSQYF.

This clone has only one observation. This CDR3 reads CASSKGRVPHEQYF. The CDR3 region has the DNA TGTGCCAGCAGCAAAGGACGGGTTCCCCACGAGCAGTACTTC. This rearrangement joins TRBV21-1 to TRBJ2-7; TRBD2, the D gene given by the table, was not confirmed from the DNA. TRBV21-1 is reported as a pseudogene. CDR3 size: 14 residues.

This rearrangement joins TRBV6-5 to TRBJ2-5; 9 bases map to TRBD1. V lost 6 bases to trimming and J lost 3 bases; unmatched junction nucleotides: 8. The CDR3 runs 15 residues. In germline, CDR1 is MNHEY, CDR2 SVGAGI. The CDR3 loop is CASSGVDRGKETQYF. In DNA, the CDR3 is TGTGCCAGCAGCGGTGTCGACAGGGGGAAAGAGACCCAGTACTTC.

This sequence joins TRBV7-8 and TRBJ2-3; 7 nucleotides match TRBD2. This CDR3 has 16 amino acids. Trimming removed 4 bases from V and 2 bases from J; junction bases left unmatched: 9. Germline values: CDR1 SGHVS, CDR2 FQNEAQ. CDR3 loop: CASSSEVREDTDTQYF. Written as DNA, the CDR3 is TGTGCCAGCAGCTCAGAGGTCCGGGAGGACACAGATACGCAGTATTTT.

The chain couples TRBV6-1 to TRBJ2-1, with D possibly TRBD1 on 6 matching bases. CDR1 and CDR2 from the germline V gene are MNHNS and SASEGT. CDR3 length: 14 amino acids. V was shortened by 6 bases and J by 7 bases, with 16 bases between the two germline ends. CDR3 sequence reads: CASRTLGAWNEQFF. The CDR3 DNA sequence: TGTGCCAGCAGGACGCTGGGGGCATGGAATGAGCAGTTCTTC.

This clone appeared once. CDR3 nucleotides: TGTGCCAGCAGCCTGGGGACAGGGGGTTACAATGAGCAGTTCTTC. Translated, it gives CASSLGTGGYNEQFF. The V call is TRBV5-5, the J call TRBJ2-1, with 11 nucleotides matching TRBD1. The CDR3 covers 15 residues. V lost 4 bases, J lost 4 bases, and 4 bases stayed unmatched. Germline CDR1 reads SGHKS; CDR2 reads YYEKEE (reference sequence).

This chain links TRBV5-4 with TRBJ2-3, with 12 bases aligning to TRBD2. V was clipped by 3 bases and J by 8 bases; unmatched bases: 7. CDR3 length: 15 residues. CDR1 and CDR2 from the germline V gene are SGHNT and YYREEE (reference sequence). For the CDR3, the DNA is TGTGCCAGCAGCTCGACTAGCGGGAGTGGGGTTACGCAGTATTTT. Protein: CASSSTSGSGVTQYF.